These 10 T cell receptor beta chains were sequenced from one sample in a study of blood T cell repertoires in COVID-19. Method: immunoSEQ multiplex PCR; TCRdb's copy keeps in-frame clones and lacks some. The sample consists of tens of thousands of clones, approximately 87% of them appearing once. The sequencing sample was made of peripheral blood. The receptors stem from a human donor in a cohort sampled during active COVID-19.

CDR3 DNA sequence: TGTGCCGTCTATATAGGGGGCCTGGGCACTGAAGCTTTCTTT. Amino acid sequence: CAVYIGGLGTEAFF. The genes are TRBV6-5 and TRBJ1-1, with 7 bases aligning to TRBD1. Germline trimming cut 11 bases from V and 4 bases from J; bases unmatched to any gene: 13. Germline loops: CDR1 MNHEY, CDR2 SVGAGI. The CDR3 has 14 residues.

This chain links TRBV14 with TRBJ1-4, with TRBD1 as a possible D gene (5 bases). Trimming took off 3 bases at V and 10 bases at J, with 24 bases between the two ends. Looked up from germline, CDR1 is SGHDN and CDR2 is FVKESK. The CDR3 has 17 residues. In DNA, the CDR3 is TGTGCCAGCAGCCACAGGGCCTTCGCTCCCAATGAAAGAAAACTGTTTTTT. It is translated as CASSHRAFAPNERKLFF.

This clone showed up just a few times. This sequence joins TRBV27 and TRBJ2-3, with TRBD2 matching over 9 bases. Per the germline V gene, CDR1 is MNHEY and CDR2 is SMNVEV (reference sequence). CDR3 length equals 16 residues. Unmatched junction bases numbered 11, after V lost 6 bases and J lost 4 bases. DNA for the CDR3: TGTGCCAGCAGACGTCTTGCGGGGGGGCGGTCAGATACGCAGTATTTT. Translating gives CASRRLAGGRSDTQYF.

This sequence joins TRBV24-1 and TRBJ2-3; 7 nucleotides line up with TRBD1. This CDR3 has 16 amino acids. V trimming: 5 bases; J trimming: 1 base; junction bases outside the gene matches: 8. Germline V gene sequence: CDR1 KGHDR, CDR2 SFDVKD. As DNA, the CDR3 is TGTGCCACCAGTGCAACACCCGGACAGGGCACAGATACGCAGTATTTT. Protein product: CATSATPGQGTDTQYF.

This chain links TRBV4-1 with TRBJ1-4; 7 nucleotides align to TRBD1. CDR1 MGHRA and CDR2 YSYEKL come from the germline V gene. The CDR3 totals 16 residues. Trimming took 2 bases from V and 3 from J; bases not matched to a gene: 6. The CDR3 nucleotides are TGCGCCAGCAGCCAAATACCGGGACAGTCTAATGAAAAACTGTTTTTT. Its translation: CASSQIPGQSNEKLFF.

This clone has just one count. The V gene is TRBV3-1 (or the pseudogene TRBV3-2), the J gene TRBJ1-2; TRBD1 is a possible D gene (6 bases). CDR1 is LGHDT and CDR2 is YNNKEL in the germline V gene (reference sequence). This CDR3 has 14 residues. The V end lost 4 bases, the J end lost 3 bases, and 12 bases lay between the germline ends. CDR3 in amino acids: CASSPGQTDYGYTF. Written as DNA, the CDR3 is TGTGCCAGCAGCCCCGGACAGACAGACTATGGCTACACCTTC.

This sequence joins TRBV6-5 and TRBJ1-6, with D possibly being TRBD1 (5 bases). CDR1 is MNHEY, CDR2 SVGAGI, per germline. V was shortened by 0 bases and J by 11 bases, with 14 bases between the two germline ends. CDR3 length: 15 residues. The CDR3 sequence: CASSYSGQGGTPLHF. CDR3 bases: TGTGCCAGCAGTTACTCGGGGCAGGGAGGGACACCCCTCCACTTT.

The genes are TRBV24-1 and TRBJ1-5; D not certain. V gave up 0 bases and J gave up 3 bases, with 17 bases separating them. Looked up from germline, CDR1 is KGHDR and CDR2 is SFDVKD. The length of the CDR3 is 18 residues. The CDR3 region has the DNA TGTGCCACCAGTGATTTGCAAGTTGAGGCGGAATTCAATCAGCCCCAGCATTTT. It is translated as CATSDLQVEAEFNQPQHF.

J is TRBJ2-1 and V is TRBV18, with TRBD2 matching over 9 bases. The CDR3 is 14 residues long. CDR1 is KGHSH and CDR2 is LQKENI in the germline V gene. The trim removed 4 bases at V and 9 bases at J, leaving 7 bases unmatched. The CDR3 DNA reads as TGTGCCAGCTCACGAGGGACTAGCTCGGGTGAGCAGTTCTTC. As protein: CASSRGTSSGEQFF. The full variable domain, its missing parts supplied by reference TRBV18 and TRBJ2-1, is NAGVMQNPRHLVRRRGQEARLRCSPMKGHSHVYWYRQLPEEGLKFMVYLQKENIIDESGMPKERFSAEFPKEGPSILRIQQVVRGDSAAYFCASSRGTSSGEQFFGPGTRLTVL.

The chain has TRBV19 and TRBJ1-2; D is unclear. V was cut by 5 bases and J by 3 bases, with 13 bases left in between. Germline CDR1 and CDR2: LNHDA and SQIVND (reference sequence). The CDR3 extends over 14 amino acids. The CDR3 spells CASSAGRIDYGYTF. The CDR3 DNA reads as TGTGCCAGTAGTGCGGGCCGAATTGACTATGGCTACACCTTC.